Listed below are T cell receptor beta chains from one sample, sequenced in a study of T-cell memory formation after mild COVID-19. TCRdb used MiXCR to reprocess the 5' RACE reads, holding one entry per CDR3 protein. The profile covers 350,000 or so distinct CDR3 sequences, with 21% appearing a single time and around 12% taken by the ten largest. Sequenced sample: PBMCs or a T cell subset sorted from them (not recorded which). The origin of the receptors is an adult woman who had mild COVID-19 (a few samples of this study predate the infection). Cell type and time point are not known. Each CDR3 is given with its conserved first and last residue. D genes are given only for firm matches.

v_gene	d_gene	j_gene	CDR3aa
TRBV20-1	.	TRBJ2-1	CSAVAGAYNEQFF
TRBV7-3	.	TRBJ2-1	CASSHIAGQAVDEQFF
TRBV27	TRBD2	TRBJ2-1	CASSFLGGTSGMVEQFF
TRBV30	.	TRBJ2-7	CAWSSGIGRSEQYF
TRBV9	.	TRBJ2-7	CASSVQGGPYEQYF
TRBV3-1	TRBD2	TRBJ2-3	CASRQRTGGLSPDTQYF
TRBV25-1	.	TRBJ2-5	CASSEYRVADQETQYF
TRBV6-2/TRBV6-3	TRBD1	TRBJ1-1	CASSYFGQGLFPDTEAFF
TRBV6-6	TRBD1	TRBJ2-5	CASRSGTGKGETQYF
TRBV5-1	.	TRBJ2-3	CASSLSANSDTQYF
TRBV5-1	.	TRBJ2-5	CASSLASSFETQYF
TRBV12-3/TRBV12-4	.	TRBJ1-1	CASRTFVRGLNTEAFF
TRBV19	.	TRBJ1-2	CASSTDRRANYGYTF
TRBV2	.	TRBJ2-1	CASSVIPHEQFF
TRBV14	.	TRBJ2-5	CASSQVGASWETQYF
TRBV24-1	.	TRBJ2-1	CATSDPDSPYNEQFF
TRBV2	TRBD2	TRBJ2-1	CASRAGLVTYNEQFF
TRBV18	.	TRBJ2-2	CASSPGRANTGELFF
TRBV5-8	.	TRBJ2-1	CASSLRGIANYNEQFF
TRBV20-1	TRBD1	TRBJ1-1	CSAPTTGADTEAFF
TRBV12-3/TRBV12-4	.	TRBJ1-4	CASSSPTGEKLFF
TRBV9	.	TRBJ1-2	CASSAGPEVYGYTF
TRBV27	.	TRBJ2-1	CVSRDGNSYNEQFF
TRBV6-2/TRBV6-3	TRBD1	TRBJ1-5	CASNPTGGFLSNQPQHF
TRBV4-2	.	TRBJ2-4	CASSQIFVETDGIQYF
TRBV7-2	TRBD1	TRBJ2-5	CASSGSTGGETQYF
TRBV6-1	.	TRBJ2-7	CASRVPPVGQEQYF
TRBV12-3/TRBV12-4	TRBD1	TRBJ1-6	CASSLRGQGFSPLHF
TRBV5-1	.	TRBJ2-1	CASSLRTQGNEQFF
TRBV12-3/TRBV12-4	.	TRBJ2-6	CASNIAGQGRSGANVLTF
TRBV12-5	TRBD2	TRBJ2-3	CASGTRLAGDKDTQYF
TRBV4-1	.	TRBJ2-1	CASSHPVRDTGREQFF
TRBV5-6	TRBD1	TRBJ1-5	CASSLGARGDSNQPQHF
TRBV15	TRBD2	TRBJ2-1	CATSRAGSGVSYNEQFF
TRBV3-1	TRBD2	TRBJ2-5	CASSRTSGGTEETQYF
TRBV7-2	.	TRBJ2-7	CASSLRGDRNYEQYF
TRBV30	TRBD1	TRBJ1-2	CAWCPGTESYGYTF
TRBV12-3/TRBV12-4	.	TRBJ1-5	CASTRNNQPQHF
TRBV6-5	.	TRBJ2-2	CASSYYHQRSGELFF
TRBV6-5	TRBD2	TRBJ2-1	CASALAGGTYNEQFF
TRBV9	.	TRBJ2-2	CASSSRLNTGELFF
TRBV3-1	TRBD1	TRBJ1-1	CASSQEAGGTEAFF
TRBV12-3/TRBV12-4	TRBD1	TRBJ1-5	CASSLLHRDRSYSNQPQHF
TRBV7-2	.	TRBJ2-7	CASSLIHYEQYF
TRBV5-5	.	TRBJ1-4	CASSSRGLEKLFF
TRBV5-1	TRBD1	TRBJ2-2	CASSPGQGPTGELFF
TRBV24-1	.	TRBJ1-2	CATSDFSESYGYTF
TRBV7-6	.	TRBJ2-7	CASSLATQDYEQYF
TRBV24-1	.	TRBJ2-3	CATSSATTDTQYF
TRBV7-9	TRBD2	TRBJ2-1	CASSDTGGGYNEQFF
TRBV4-1	.	TRBJ2-7	CASSQEGTFVYEQYF
TRBV5-4	TRBD2	TRBJ2-7	CASSFGLAGYEQYF
TRBV7-9	TRBD1	TRBJ2-5	CASSLALPGQGETQYF
TRBV5-1	.	TRBJ2-3	CASSLWLEADTQYF
TRBV11-2	.	TRBJ2-5	CASSLRQTLGETQYF
TRBV5-6	.	TRBJ2-1	CASSLVVQQGREQFF
TRBV20-1	TRBD1	TRBJ1-1	CSARSRDRRTNTEAFF
TRBV20-1	TRBD2	TRBJ2-7	CSAREKPQTSGFLSYEQYF
TRBV10-3	.	TRBJ1-2	CAISPGNNYGYTF
TRBV15	.	TRBJ2-1	CATSYASKGVEQFF